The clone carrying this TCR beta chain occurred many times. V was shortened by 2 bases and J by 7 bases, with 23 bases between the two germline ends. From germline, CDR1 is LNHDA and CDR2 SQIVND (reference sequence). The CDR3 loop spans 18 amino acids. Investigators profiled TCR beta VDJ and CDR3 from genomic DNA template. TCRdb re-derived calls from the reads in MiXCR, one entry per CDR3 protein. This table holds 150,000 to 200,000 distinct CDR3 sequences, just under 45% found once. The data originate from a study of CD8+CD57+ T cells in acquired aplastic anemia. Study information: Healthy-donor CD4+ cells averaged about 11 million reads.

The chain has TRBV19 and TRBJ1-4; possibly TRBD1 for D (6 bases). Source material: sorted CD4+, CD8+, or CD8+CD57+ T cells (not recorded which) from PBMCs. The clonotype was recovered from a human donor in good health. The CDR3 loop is CASSIRPRDTARGEKLFF. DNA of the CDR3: TGTGCCAGTAGTATAAGGCCCCGGGACACGGCTCGTGGTGAAAAACTGTTTTTT. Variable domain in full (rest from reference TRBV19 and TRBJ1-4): DGGITQSPKYLFRKEGQNVTLSCEQNLNHDAMYWYRQDPGQGLRLIYYSQIVNDFQKGDIAEGYSVSREKKESFPLTVTSAQKNPTAFYLCASSIRPRDTARGEKLFFGSGTQLSVL.